The rows below give T cell receptor beta chains drawn from one sample of a study of shared clonotypes between healthy human individuals. Data came from immunoSEQ multiplex PCR; TCRdb stores just in-frame clones and leaves some out. The profile shows a few million clones, approximately 95% of them singletons. The sample comprised naive CD4+ T cells from PBMCs. Every receptor here comes from a man between 18 and 35 years old in good health. Some clones in this sample may be carry-over from other donors' samples. CDR3s include the opening cysteine and the closing phenylalanine or tryptophan. D genes are given only for firm matches.

cdr3_aa: CASSYDRLAGDTQYF
cdr3_nt: TGTGCCAGCAGCTACGACCGACTAGCGGGGGATACGCAGTATTTT
cdr3_length: 15
j_call: TRBJ2-3
d_call: TRBD2
v_call: TRBV13

cdr3_aa: CASSLEVTLNTEAFF
cdr3_nt: TGTGCCAGCAGTTTAGAGGTCACCTTGAACACTGAAGCTTTCTTT
cdr3_length: 15
j_call: TRBJ1-1
d_call: .
v_call: TRBV28

cdr3_aa: CASSLPRDRVTYEQYF
cdr3_nt: TGTGCCAGCAGCTTACCCCGGGACAGGGTTACCTACGAGCAGTACTTC
cdr3_length: 16
j_call: TRBJ2-7
d_call: TRBD1
v_call: TRBV5-5

cdr3_aa: CASSLQTGQETQYF
cdr3_nt: TGTGCCAGCAGCTTGCAGACAGGCCAAGAGACCCAGTACTTC
cdr3_length: 14
j_call: TRBJ2-5
d_call: .
v_call: TRBV5-4

cdr3_aa: CASSSPQDKGYTF
cdr3_nt: TGTGCCAGCAGTTCACCTCAGGACAAAGGCTACACCTTC
cdr3_length: 13
j_call: TRBJ1-2
d_call: .
v_call: TRBV25-1

cdr3_aa: CASSIEASNYGYTF
cdr3_nt: TGTGCCAGCAGTATAGAGGCATCTAACTATGGCTACACCTTC
cdr3_length: 14
j_call: TRBJ1-2
d_call: .
v_call: TRBV28

cdr3_aa: CASSRTQNTKEQYF
cdr3_nt: TGTGCCAGCAGCCGAACCCAGAATACGAAAGAGCAGTACTTC
cdr3_length: 14
j_call: TRBJ2-7
d_call: .
v_call: TRBV5-6

cdr3_aa: CASSRGLAGVVTDTQYF
cdr3_nt: TGTGCCAGCTCAAGGGGACTAGCGGGAGTGGTGACAGATACGCAGTATTTT
cdr3_length: 17
j_call: TRBJ2-3
d_call: TRBD2
v_call: TRBV19

cdr3_aa: CASSPMGDVETQYF
cdr3_nt: TGTGCCAGCTCACCCATGGGGGACGTAGAGACCCAGTACTTC
cdr3_length: 14
j_call: TRBJ2-5
d_call: .
v_call: TRBV18

cdr3_aa: CASSSDAQGGGETQYF
cdr3_nt: TGCGCCAGCAGCTCGGACGCACAGGGCGGCGGGGAGACCCAGTACTTC
cdr3_length: 16
j_call: TRBJ2-5
d_call: .
v_call: TRBV5-1

cdr3_aa: CASTSELGYGYTF
cdr3_nt: TGTGCCAGCACCTCGGAACTCGGGTATGGCTACACCTTC
cdr3_length: 13
j_call: TRBJ1-2
d_call: .
v_call: TRBV28

cdr3_aa: CASLNDTQYF
cdr3_nt: TGTGCCAGCTTGAACGATACGCAGTATTTT
cdr3_length: 10
j_call: TRBJ2-3
d_call: .
v_call: TRBV21-1

cdr3_aa: CASSYSNSNYEQYF
cdr3_nt: TGTGCCAGCAGTTACTCGAACAGTAACTACGAGCAGTACTTC
cdr3_length: 14
j_call: TRBJ2-7
d_call: .
v_call: TRBV6-6

cdr3_aa: CASRTSGKNEQFF
cdr3_nt: TGTGCCAGCAGGACTAGCGGAAAGAATGAGCAGTTCTTC
cdr3_length: 13
j_call: TRBJ2-1
d_call: TRBD2
v_call: TRBV7-3